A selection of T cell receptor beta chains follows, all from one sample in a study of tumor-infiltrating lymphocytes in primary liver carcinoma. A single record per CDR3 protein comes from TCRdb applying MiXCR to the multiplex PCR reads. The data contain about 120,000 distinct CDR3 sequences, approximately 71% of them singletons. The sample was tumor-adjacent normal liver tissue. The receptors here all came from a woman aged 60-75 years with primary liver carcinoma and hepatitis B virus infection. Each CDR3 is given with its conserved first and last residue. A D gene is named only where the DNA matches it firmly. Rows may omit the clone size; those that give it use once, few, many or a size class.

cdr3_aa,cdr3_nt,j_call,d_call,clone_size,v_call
CASSMGRFTNNEQFF,TGTGCCAGTAGTATGGGCAGGTTCACTAACAATGAGCAGTTCTTC,TRBJ2-1,-,-,TRBV19
CVSSFGEAAYEQYF,TGTGTCAGCAGCTTCGGGGAAGCTGCCTACGAGCAGTACTTC,TRBJ2-7,-,-,TRBV11-2
CSARENRENQPQHF,TGCAGTGCTAGGGAAAACAGGGAGAATCAGCCCCAGCATTTT,TRBJ1-5,-,-,TRBV20-1
CAISESKAKNIQHF,TGTGCCATCAGTGAGTCTAAAGCCAAAAACATTCAGCACTTC,TRBJ2-4,-,-,TRBV10-3
CASIRILGHQETQYF,TGTGCCAGCATCCGAATACTCGGACACCAAGAGACCCAGTACTTC,TRBJ2-5,-,-,TRBV21-1
CASSLPSDHSYEQYF,TGTGCCAGCAGCCTCCCGTCGGACCACTCCTACGAGCAGTACTTC,TRBJ2-7,-,few,TRBV7-9
CSIEVSSYEQYF,TGCAGCATTGAGGTTTCCTCCTACGAGCAGTACTTC,TRBJ2-7,-,once,TRBV29-1
CSVEELAGELFDQYF,TGCAGCGTTGAGGAACTAGCGGGAGAGTTATTCGACCAGTACTTC,TRBJ2-7,TRBD2,-,TRBV29-1
CASSLTNRDEQFF,TGTGCCAGCAGCTTAACTAACCGCGATGAGCAGTTCTTC,TRBJ2-1,-,-,TRBV7-3
CAMRSGGVTGYNEQFF,TGTGCCATGAGGTCAGGGGGAGTCACGGGCTACAATGAGCAGTTCTTC,TRBJ2-1,TRBD1,-,TRBV10-3
CAGRVGRIYTF,TGTGCCGGCAGAGTCGGGCGTATCTACACCTTC,TRBJ1-2,-,-,TRBV6-2/TRBV6-3
CTSSERLEGKQYF,TGTACCAGCAGCGAGAGACTCGAAGGAAAGCAGTACTTC,TRBJ2-7,-,-,TRBV5-4
CANSRQTSSYEQYF,TGCGCCAACAGCCGCCAGACTAGCTCCTATGAGCAGTACTTC,TRBJ2-7,TRBD2,-,TRBV4-1
CASSLGAETFQYF,TGTGCCAGCAGCTTGGGGGCTGAAACCTTTCAGTACTTC,TRBJ2-4,-,-,TRBV7-9
CSVGPLSTGKKGAYDYTF,TGCAGCGTCGGTCCCTTATCGACAGGTAAGAAGGGGGCCTATGACTACACCTTC,TRBJ1-2,TRBD1,few,TRBV29-1
CAWSGRRIGDQPQHF,TGTGCCTGGAGTGGCCGGAGGATAGGGGATCAGCCCCAGCATTTT,TRBJ1-5,-,-,TRBV30
CTSSLPETGLQGAFF,TGTACCAGCAGCCTACCCGAGACAGGCCTTCAAGGAGCTTTCTTT,TRBJ1-1,-,-,TRBV14
CASRETVSGSPLHF,TGCGCCAGCAGGGAGACCGTATCGGGATCGCCCCTCCACTTT,TRBJ1-6,-,-,TRBV10-2
CASCMGGDGGISLSGTNVLTF,TGTGCCAGCTGCATGGGGGGAGACGGGGGCATTTCCCTCTCTGGGACCAATGTCCTGACTTTC,TRBJ2-6,-,-,TRBV11-2
CASNAGTSGYNEQFF,TGTGCCAGCAACGCCGGGACTAGCGGATACAATGAGCAGTTCTTC,TRBJ2-1,TRBD2,-,TRBV5-4
CSVAPISDRYEQYF,TGCAGCGTCGCTCCGATTAGCGACCGCTACGAGCAGTACTTC,TRBJ2-7,-,-,TRBV29-1
CSAIPNQGGDGELFF,TGCAGTGCTATCCCGAATCAGGGGGGTGACGGGGAGCTGTTTTTT,TRBJ2-2,-,-,TRBV20-1
CASSLPQGLSSLHF,TGCGCCAGCAGCCTCCCACAGGGGCTAAGCTCCCTCCACTTT,TRBJ1-6,TRBD1,-,TRBV4-1
CASSLEPGTSGYNEQFF,TGCGCCAGCAGCTTGGAACCCGGGACTAGCGGCTACAATGAGCAGTTCTTC,TRBJ2-1,TRBD2,many,TRBV5-1
CASSVESNQPQHF,TGTGCCAGCAGCGTAGAAAGCAATCAGCCCCAGCATTTT,TRBJ1-5,-,few,TRBV9
CASSPPDRAGDTQYF,TGTGCTAGCAGCCCGCCGGACAGGGCGGGGGATACGCAGTATTTT,TRBJ2-3,TRBD1,-,TRBV7-8
CASSWTVDSSLHF,TGTGCCAGCAGTTGGACAGTCGATTCATCCCTCCACTTT,TRBJ1-6,-,-,TRBV28
CSVPRGLSGAYDEQFF,TGCAGCGTCCCTAGGGGCCTATCGGGAGCTTACGATGAGCAGTTCTTC,TRBJ2-1,-,once,TRBV29-1
CASSRTASTDTQYF,TGTGCCAGCAGCCGGACGGCTAGCACAGATACGCAGTATTTT,TRBJ2-3,-,few,TRBV11-2
CASSSRRRGGETQYF,TGTGCCAGCAGTTCCCGCCGGAGGGGCGGGGAGACCCAGTACTTC,TRBJ2-5,-,many,TRBV28
CASSLWGGLRTTQYF,TGTGCCAGCAGCTTGTGGGGGGGCCTTCGGACTACGCAGTATTTT,TRBJ2-3,-,many,TRBV5-6
CANSHGLGETRYF,TGTGCCAACAGTCACGGGTTGGGGGAGACCCGGTACTTC,TRBJ2-5,-,-,TRBV12-3/TRBV12-4
CASSNPNEELFF,TGTGCCAGCAGCAATCCTAATGAAGAACTATTTTTT,TRBJ1-4,-,once,TRBV7-9
CASSYSSFAGSNAGELFF,TGTGCCAGCAGTTACTCCTCCTTTGCGGGATCGAACGCCGGGGAGCTGTTTTTT,TRBJ2-2,-,-,TRBV6-2/TRBV6-3
CASNTTGGEETQYF,TGTGCCAGTAATACCACAGGGGGAGAAGAGACCCAGTACTTC,TRBJ2-5,TRBD1,-,TRBV19
CAISEGRYEQHF,TGTGCTATCAGCGAGGGCCGCTACGAGCAGCACTTC,TRBJ2-7,-,-,TRBV10-3
CGVCWAGASYEQYF,TGCGGCGTTTGTTGGGCGGGAGCGTCCTACGAGCAGTACTTC,TRBJ2-7,TRBD2,-,TRBV29-1
CASGQTGGRNQPQHF,TGTGCCAGCGGCCAGACAGGGGGTCGCAATCAGCCCCAGCATTTT,TRBJ1-5,TRBD1,few,TRBV12-3/TRBV12-4
CASSSPNRKQSF,TGTGCCAGCAGCTCACCGAACAGGAAGCAGTCCTTT,TRBJ2-1,-,once,TRBV11-2
CASSHRAAQHF,TGTGCCAGCAGCCACAGGGCAGCCCAGCATTTT,TRBJ1-5,-,many,TRBV6-2/TRBV6-3
CASSRVVPGQRRDTQYF,TGTGCCAGTAGCCGGGTCGTCCCGGGACAGAGGAGAGATACGCAGTATTTT,TRBJ2-3,TRBD1,-,TRBV4-2
CVSCLGIDSYNEQFF,TGTGTCAGCTGCCTCGGGATTGACTCCTACAATGAGCAGTTCTTC,TRBJ2-1,-,-,TRBV11-2
CSVIGQSGGYDQYF,TGCAGCGTTATCGGACAGTCAGGAGGCTACGATCAGTATTTC,TRBJ2-7,-,-,TRBV29-1
CASRGGLGSTSGNTIYF,TGTGCCAGCAGGGGTGGACTGGGGTCTACCTCTGGAAACACCATATATTTT,TRBJ1-3,-,few,TRBV2
CASREWRNTKAFF,TGTGCCAGCAGAGAATGGAGGAACACTAAAGCTTTCTTT,TRBJ1-1,-,-,TRBV6-1
CASSLAGRGETQQF,TGTGCCAGTAGCTTAGCGGGCAGGGGAGAGACCCAGCAATTC,TRBJ2-5,-,-,TRBV11-2
CASKAGGFSGANVLTF,TGTGCCAGCAAAGCGGGAGGGTTCTCTGGGGCTAACGTCCTGACTTTC,TRBJ2-6,TRBD2,-,TRBV2
CASSMGMTRGLTDTQYF,TGTGCCAGTAGTATGGGGATGACGCGGGGGCTCACAGATACGCAGTATTTT,TRBJ2-3,-,-,TRBV19
CVSGYSRSSVYEQYF,TGTGTCAGCGGTTACTCTCGGAGTAGCGTCTACGAGCAGTACTTC,TRBJ2-7,-,-,TRBV6-2/TRBV6-3
CAGSSAGQPETQCF,TGTGCCGGCAGCTCAGCCGGACAGCCGGAGACCCAGTGCTTC,TRBJ2-5,-,-,TRBV11-2
CASSSERETTDTQYF,TGTGCCAGCAGCTCTGAACGGGAGACCACAGATACGCAGTATTTT,TRBJ2-3,-,medium-sized,TRBV11-2
CANSQTQGPQHF,TGTGCCAACAGTCAAACCCAGGGGCCTCAGCATTTT,TRBJ1-5,-,-,TRBV12-3/TRBV12-4
CANSEAKARLDTEAFF,TGTGCCAACAGTGAAGCGAAGGCGAGACTGGACACTGAAGCTTTCTTT,TRBJ1-1,-,-,TRBV6-1
CTSSARGGRYEQYF,TGTACCAGCAGCGCCCGAGGGGGACGCTACGAGCAGTACTTC,TRBJ2-7,-,once,TRBV11-2
CSVGTGGKVTQYF,TGTAGCGTTGGGACAGGGGGCAAAGTGACCCAGTACTTC,TRBJ2-5,TRBD1,-,TRBV29-1
CASSLMANTEASF,TGCGCCAGCAGCCTAATGGCAAACACTGAAGCTTCCTTT,TRBJ1-1,-,-,TRBV11-3
CASSLVDTHYF,TGCGCCAGCAGCTTGGTGGATACGCACTATTTT,TRBJ2-3,-,-,TRBV5-1
CASNQDRGQTYEQYF,TGCGCCAGCAACCAAGACAGGGGGCAGACGTACGAGCAGTATTTC,TRBJ2-7,TRBD1,-,TRBV4-1
CSVEGGAQVTQYF,TGTAGCGTGGAGGGTGGGGCCCAAGTGACCCAGTACTTC,TRBJ2-5,-,-,TRBV29-1
CVSSELRTEVNEQFF,TGTGTCAGCAGTGAATTAAGGACGGAGGTCAATGAGCAGTTCTTC,TRBJ2-1,-,-,TRBV6-1